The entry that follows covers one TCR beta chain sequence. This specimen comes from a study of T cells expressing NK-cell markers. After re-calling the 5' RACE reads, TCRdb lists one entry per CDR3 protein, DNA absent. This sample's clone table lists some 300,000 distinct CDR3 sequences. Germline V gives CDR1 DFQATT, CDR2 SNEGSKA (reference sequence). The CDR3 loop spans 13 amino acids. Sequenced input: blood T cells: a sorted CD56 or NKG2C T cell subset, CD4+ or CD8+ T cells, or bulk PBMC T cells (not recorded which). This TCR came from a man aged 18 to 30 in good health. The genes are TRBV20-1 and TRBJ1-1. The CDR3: CSASLTYLSEAFF.